The rows below give T cell receptor beta chains drawn from one sample of a study of post-analysis software for immune sequencing data. From the PCR reads, TCRdb called clonotypes with MiXCR, one entry per CDR3 protein. The table lists around 710,000 distinct CDR3 sequences, about 43% of them singletons. Material: blood. The receptors originated from a girl aged 10 to 17 with multiple sclerosis. Each CDR3 is given with its conserved first and last residue. The order of the fields is V gene, J gene, clone size, D gene, CDR3 protein, CDR3 DNA. D genes are given only for firm matches. A row's size may be missing; if present it is once, few, many or a size class.

>TRBV27|TRBJ2-7|-|TRBD2
CASRTLVAGKQYEQYF
TGTGCCAGCAGGACCCTGGTAGCGGGGAAGCAGTACGAGCAGTACTTC
>TRBV6-5|TRBJ2-7|few|-
CASSYVASPYEQYF
TGTGCCAGCAGTTACGTTGCCTCCCCCTACGAGCAGTACTTC
>TRBV20-1|TRBJ2-1|few|-
CSARTGEETSAQQFF
TGCAGTGCTAGGACAGGGGAAGAGACTAGCGCCCAGCAGTTCTTC
>TRBV20-1|TRBJ2-7|-|TRBD1
CSASRQGIDEQYF
TGCAGTGCTAGTCGACAGGGGATAGACGAGCAGTACTTC
>TRBV9|TRBJ2-3|once|-
CASSVEGGGTTDTQYF
TGTGCCAGCAGCGTAGAAGGTGGGGGAACCACAGATACGCAGTATTTT
>TRBV7-8|TRBJ2-3|-|TRBD1
CASSLAATGGADTQYF
TGTGCCAGCAGCTTAGCGGCGACAGGGGGTGCAGATACGCAGTATTTT
>TRBV6-2/TRBV6-3|TRBJ1-1|-|-
CASSYAPPRDTEAFF
TGTGCCAGCAGTTACGCACCCCCCAGGGATACTGAAGCTTTCTTT
>TRBV24-1|TRBJ2-1|-|-
CATSALDRTSNEQFF
TGTGCCACCAGTGCCTTGGACAGGACTAGCAATGAGCAGTTCTTC
>TRBV3-1|TRBJ1-2|-|-
CASSPPDRYYGYTF
TGTGCCAGCAGCCCCCCGGACCGGTACTATGGCTACACCTTC
>TRBV27|TRBJ2-7|-|-
CASSSAGWYEQYF
TGTGCCAGCAGTTCTGCAGGGTGGTACGAGCAGTACTTC
>TRBV11-2|TRBJ2-5|-|-
CASSLYDWTQETQYF
TGTGCCAGCAGCTTATACGATTGGACCCAAGAGACCCAGTACTTC
>TRBV7-8|TRBJ2-7|-|-
CASSQSRDTLSEQYF
TGTGCCAGCAGCCAAAGCCGGGACACCCTCTCCGAGCAGTACTTC
>TRBV2|TRBJ1-5|-|TRBD1
CASTGTGHQPQHF
TGTGCCAGCACCGGGACAGGGCATCAGCCCCAGCATTTT
>TRBV7-9|TRBJ2-7|-|-
CASSSALTQQYF
TGTGCCAGCAGCTCGGCCCTCACCCAGCAGTACTTC
>TRBV15|TRBJ1-6|few|-
CATSRGAGYGSPLHF
TGTGCCACCAGCAGAGGGGCTGGGTATGGTTCACCCCTCCACTTT
>TRBV7-2|TRBJ1-5|few|-
CASSLAPPQQGGTQPQHF
TGTGCCAGCAGCTTAGCCCCACCCCAGCAGGGAGGGACTCAGCCCCAGCATTTT
>TRBV4-1|TRBJ2-1|few|-
CASSQGGGDPRGQFF
TGCGCCAGCAGCCAAGGAGGTGGGGATCCAAGAGGACAGTTCTTC
>TRBV27|TRBJ2-7|-|-
CASRPSGWIVSYEQYF
TGTGCCAGCAGGCCCTCAGGTTGGATAGTCTCCTACGAGCAGTACTTC
>TRBV5-1|TRBJ2-1|few|-
CASSLLRGNEQFF
TGCGCCAGCAGCCTGCTTAGGGGAAATGAGCAGTTCTTC
>TRBV2|TRBJ2-1|few|-
CASKPGSSYNEQFF
TGTGCCAGCAAGCCGGGGAGCTCCTACAATGAGCAGTTCTTC
>TRBV27|TRBJ2-3|few|TRBD2
CASSLFFQDSGASTDTQYF
TGTGCCAGCAGTTTATTTTTTCAGGATAGCGGGGCTAGCACAGATACGCAGTATTTT
>TRBV7-2|TRBJ2-5|-|TRBD1
CASSASTGRGETQYF
TGTGCCAGCAGCGCGTCGACAGGGCGAGGGGAGACCCAGTACTTC
>TRBV10-3|TRBJ2-5|few|-
CAISAGETQYF
TGTGCCATCAGTGCGGGAGAGACCCAGTACTTC
>TRBV11-2|TRBJ1-2|few|-
CASSLEIGGSYGYTF
TGTGCCAGCAGCTTAGAGATAGGGGGAAGCTATGGCTACACCTTC
>TRBV4-2|TRBJ2-3|few|-
CASRRERGAQYF
TGTGCCAGCAGGCGGGAGAGGGGGGCGCAGTATTTT
>TRBV12-3/TRBV12-4|TRBJ2-7|-|TRBD2
CASSQITGGEQYF
TGTGCCAGCAGCCAAATAACGGGGGGCGAGCAGTACTTC
>TRBV5-1|TRBJ2-1|-|-
CASSFWGSGNEQFF
TGCGCCAGCAGCTTTTGGGGTAGCGGTAATGAGCAGTTCTTC
>TRBV24-1|TRBJ2-5|-|-
CATSDLVGGEETQYF
TGTGCCACCAGTGATTTAGTAGGCGGAGAAGAGACCCAGTACTTC
>TRBV7-2|TRBJ2-1|few|TRBD2
CASSRTTSGGNNEQFF
TGTGCCAGCAGCCGAACGACTAGCGGGGGAAACAATGAGCAGTTCTTC
>TRBV15|TRBJ2-3|few|-
CATKAGPTDTQYF
TGTGCCACCAAGGCTGGCCCCACAGATACGCAGTATTTT
>TRBV7-9|TRBJ2-4|-|-
CASSLVDGKAKNIQYF
TGTGCCAGCAGCTTAGTCGATGGGAAAGCCAAAAACATTCAGTACTTC
>TRBV6-5|TRBJ2-7|-|TRBD2
CASSYYKGLADYEQYF
TGTGCCAGCAGTTACTATAAGGGACTAGCGGACTACGAGCAGTACTTC
>TRBV28|TRBJ1-5|-|TRBD1
CASSGPGQGPDQPQHF
TGTGCCAGCAGCGGACCGGGACAGGGGCCGGATCAGCCCCAGCATTTT